The subject of this entry is one TCR beta chain. What it recognizes is unknown. This sample was taken from a study of a mutant IDH1 vaccine in newly diagnosed glioma. Study information: Vaccines began 4-6 weeks after radiotherapy alone, or with temozolomide cycles. Sex distribution of treated patients was around 62% male and approximately 38% female; mean age was around 40 years. Scheduled at week 35, visit V12 preceded visit V13, held at week 47.

The V gene lost 1 base and the J gene lost 8 bases, with 11 bases spanning the gap. The germline CDR1 and CDR2 sequences are MGHRA and YSYEKL. The CDR3 is 14 amino acids. Time point given: week 47, end of study. It was 300 ug of mutant IDH1 20-mer peptide that made up each vaccine dose, given with topical imiquimod. Clones were sequenced by immunoSEQ multiplex PCR, and TCRdb holds only the in-frame ones, with some missing. The sample holds about 94,000 clones, about 90% seen once. The rearrangement joins TRBV4-1 to TRBJ1-4; D gene ambiguous. This specimen consisted of PBMCs, obtained from a glioma patient whose treatment included an IDH1 peptide vaccine. The clonotype was recovered from a woman aged 45-65 years with glioma. DNA for the CDR3: TGCGCCAGCAGCCAAGGGCCCCCTTTGGAAAAACTGTTTTTT. Amino acids: CASSQGPPLEKLFF.